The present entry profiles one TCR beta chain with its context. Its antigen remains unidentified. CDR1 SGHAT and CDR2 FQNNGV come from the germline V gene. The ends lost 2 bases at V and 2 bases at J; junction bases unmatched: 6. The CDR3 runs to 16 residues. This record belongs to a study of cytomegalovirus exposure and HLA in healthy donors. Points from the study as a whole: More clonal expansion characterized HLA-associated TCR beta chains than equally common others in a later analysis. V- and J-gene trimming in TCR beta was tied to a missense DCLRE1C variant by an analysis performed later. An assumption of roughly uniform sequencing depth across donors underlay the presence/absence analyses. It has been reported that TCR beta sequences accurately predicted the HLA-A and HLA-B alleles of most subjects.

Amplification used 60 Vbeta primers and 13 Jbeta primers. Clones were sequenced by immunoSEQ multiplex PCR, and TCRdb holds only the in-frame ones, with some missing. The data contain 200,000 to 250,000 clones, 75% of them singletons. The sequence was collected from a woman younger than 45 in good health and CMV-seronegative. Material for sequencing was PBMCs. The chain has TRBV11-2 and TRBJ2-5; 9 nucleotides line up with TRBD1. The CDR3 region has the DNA TGTGCCAGCAGCTTAATCATCGGGACAGGGCAAGAGACCCAGTACTTC. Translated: CASSLIIGTGQETQYF. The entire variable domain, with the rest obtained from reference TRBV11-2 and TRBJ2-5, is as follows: EAGVAQSPRYKIIEKRQSVAFWCNPISGHATLYWYQQILGQGPKLLIQFQNNGVVDDSQLPKDRFSAERLKGVDSTLKIQPAKLEDSAVYLCASSLIIGTGQETQYFGPGTRLLVL.